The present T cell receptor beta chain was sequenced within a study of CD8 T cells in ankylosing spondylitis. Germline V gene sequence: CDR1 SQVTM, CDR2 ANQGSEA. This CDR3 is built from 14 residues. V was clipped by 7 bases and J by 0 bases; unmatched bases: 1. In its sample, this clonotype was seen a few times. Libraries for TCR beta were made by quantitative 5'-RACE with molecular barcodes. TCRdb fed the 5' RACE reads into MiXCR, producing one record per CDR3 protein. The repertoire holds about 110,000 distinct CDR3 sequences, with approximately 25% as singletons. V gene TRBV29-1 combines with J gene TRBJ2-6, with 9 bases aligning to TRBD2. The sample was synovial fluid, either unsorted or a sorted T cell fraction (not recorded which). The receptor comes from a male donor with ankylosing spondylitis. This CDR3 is CSATSGSGANVLTF. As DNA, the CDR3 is TGCAGCGCGACTAGCGGCTCTGGGGCCAACGTCCTGACTTTC.